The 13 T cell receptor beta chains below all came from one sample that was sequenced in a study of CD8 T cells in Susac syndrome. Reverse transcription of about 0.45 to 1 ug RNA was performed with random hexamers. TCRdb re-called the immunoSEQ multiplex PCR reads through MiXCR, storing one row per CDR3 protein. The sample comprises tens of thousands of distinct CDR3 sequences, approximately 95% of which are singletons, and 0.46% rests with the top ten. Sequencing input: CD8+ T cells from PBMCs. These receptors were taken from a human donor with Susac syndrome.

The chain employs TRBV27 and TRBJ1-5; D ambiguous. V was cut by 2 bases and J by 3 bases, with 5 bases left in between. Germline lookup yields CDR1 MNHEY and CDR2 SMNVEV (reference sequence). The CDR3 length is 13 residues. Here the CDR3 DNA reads TGTGCCAGCAGTTTACTTGACAATCAGCCCCAGCATTTT. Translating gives CASSLLDNQPQHF.

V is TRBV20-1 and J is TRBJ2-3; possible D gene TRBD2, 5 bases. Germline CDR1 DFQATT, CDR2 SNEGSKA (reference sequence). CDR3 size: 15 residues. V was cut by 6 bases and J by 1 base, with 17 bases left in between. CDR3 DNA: TGCAGTGCGGTACTGAGGGCGGTTGGCACAGATACGCAGTATTTT. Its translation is CSAVLRAVGTDTQYF.

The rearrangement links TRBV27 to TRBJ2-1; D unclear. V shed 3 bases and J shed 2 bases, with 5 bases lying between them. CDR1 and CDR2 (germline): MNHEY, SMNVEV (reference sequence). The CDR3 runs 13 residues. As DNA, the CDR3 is TGTGCCAGCAGTTTTCGGCCCTACAATGAGCAGTTCTTC. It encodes CASSFRPYNEQFF.

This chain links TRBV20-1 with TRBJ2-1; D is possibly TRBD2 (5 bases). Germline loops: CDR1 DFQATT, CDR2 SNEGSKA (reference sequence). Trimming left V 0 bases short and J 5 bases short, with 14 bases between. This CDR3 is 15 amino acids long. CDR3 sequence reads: CSARDILASDNEQFF. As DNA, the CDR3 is TGCAGTGCTAGAGATATTCTAGCAAGCGACAATGAGCAGTTCTTC.

CDR3 amino acids: CASGPGLAGYNEQFF. The CDR3 coding sequence is TGTGCCAGCGGACCGGGACTAGCGGGATACAATGAGCAGTTCTTC. The chain has TRBV28 and TRBJ2-1; 13 bases agree with TRBD2. Germline V gene lookup returns CDR1 MDHEN and CDR2 SYDVKM. The trim removed 8 bases at V and 4 bases at J, leaving 5 bases unmatched. This CDR3 has 15 residues.

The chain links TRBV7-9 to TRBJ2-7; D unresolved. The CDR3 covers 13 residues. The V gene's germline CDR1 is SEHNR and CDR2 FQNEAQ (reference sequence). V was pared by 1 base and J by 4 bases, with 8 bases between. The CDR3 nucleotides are TGTGCCAGCAGCTTAGTGGCCTTTTACGAGCAGTACTTC. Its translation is CASSLVAFYEQYF.

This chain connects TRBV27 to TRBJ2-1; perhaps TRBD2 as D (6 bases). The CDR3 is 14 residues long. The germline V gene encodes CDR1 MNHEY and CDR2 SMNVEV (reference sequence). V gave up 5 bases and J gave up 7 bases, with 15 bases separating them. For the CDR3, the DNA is TGTGCCAGCAGTCCCGGGGCCAGCGGGAATGAGCAGTTCTTC. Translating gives CASSPGASGNEQFF.

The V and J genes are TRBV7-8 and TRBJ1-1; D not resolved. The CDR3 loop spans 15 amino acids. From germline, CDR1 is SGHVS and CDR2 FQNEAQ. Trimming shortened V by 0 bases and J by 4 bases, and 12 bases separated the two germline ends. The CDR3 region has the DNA TGTGCCAGCAGCTTAGCGGAGGGTCTCGGCACTGAAGCTTTCTTT. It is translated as CASSLAEGLGTEAFF.

The CDR3 protein is CSVDATGTGNEPQHF. CDR3 sequence (DNA): TGCAGCGTTGACGCTACCGGGACTGGGAATGAGCCCCAGCATTTT. The rearrangement uses TRBV29-1 and TRBJ1-5; D might be TRBD1 (5 bases). The CDR3 runs to 15 residues. V shed 3 bases and J shed 8 bases, with 20 bases lying between them. In germline, CDR1 is SQVTM, CDR2 ANQGSEA.

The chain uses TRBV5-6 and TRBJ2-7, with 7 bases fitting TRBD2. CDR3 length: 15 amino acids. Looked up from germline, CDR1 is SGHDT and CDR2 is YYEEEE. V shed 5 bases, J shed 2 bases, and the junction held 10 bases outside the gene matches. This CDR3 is CASRFGLGIAYEQYF. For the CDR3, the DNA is TGTGCCAGCAGATTCGGACTAGGGATCGCCTACGAGCAGTACTTC.

The CDR3 region is CASSSPLGPNEQFF. CDR3 DNA sequence: TGTGCCAGCAGTTCCCCCCTGGGGCCCAATGAGCAGTTCTTC. J is TRBJ2-1 and V is TRBV28, with D possibly being TRBD1 (5 bases). Germline V gene data show CDR1 as MDHEN and CDR2 as SYDVKM. There are 14 residues in the CDR3. V lost 4 bases and J 6 bases, leaving 13 bases between the germline ends.

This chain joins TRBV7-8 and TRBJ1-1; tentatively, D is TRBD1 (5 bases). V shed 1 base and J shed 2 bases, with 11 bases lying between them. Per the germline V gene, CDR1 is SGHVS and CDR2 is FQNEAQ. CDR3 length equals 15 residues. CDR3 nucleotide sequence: TGTGCCAGCAGCTTAGGTGCCAGGGAAAACACTGAAGCTTTCTTT. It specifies CASSLGARENTEAFF.

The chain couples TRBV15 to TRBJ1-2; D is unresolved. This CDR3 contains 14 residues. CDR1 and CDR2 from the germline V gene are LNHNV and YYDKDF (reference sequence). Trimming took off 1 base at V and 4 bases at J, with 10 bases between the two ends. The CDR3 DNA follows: TGTGCCACCAGCAGAGGTTCGGAGAGCTATGGCTACACCTTC. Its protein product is CATSRGSESYGYTF.